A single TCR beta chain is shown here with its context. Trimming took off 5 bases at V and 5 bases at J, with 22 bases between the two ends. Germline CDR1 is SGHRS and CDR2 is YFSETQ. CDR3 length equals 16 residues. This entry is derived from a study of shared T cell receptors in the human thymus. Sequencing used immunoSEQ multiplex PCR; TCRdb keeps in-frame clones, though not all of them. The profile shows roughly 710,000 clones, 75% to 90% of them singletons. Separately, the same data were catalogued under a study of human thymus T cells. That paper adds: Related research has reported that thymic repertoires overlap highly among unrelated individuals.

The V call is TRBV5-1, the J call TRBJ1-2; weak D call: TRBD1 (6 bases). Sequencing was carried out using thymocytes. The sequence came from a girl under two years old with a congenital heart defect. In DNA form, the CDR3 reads TGCGCCAGCAGGCTTGGTGTCCAGGGGAAATCTTATGGCTACACCTTC. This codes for CASRLGVQGKSYGYTF.